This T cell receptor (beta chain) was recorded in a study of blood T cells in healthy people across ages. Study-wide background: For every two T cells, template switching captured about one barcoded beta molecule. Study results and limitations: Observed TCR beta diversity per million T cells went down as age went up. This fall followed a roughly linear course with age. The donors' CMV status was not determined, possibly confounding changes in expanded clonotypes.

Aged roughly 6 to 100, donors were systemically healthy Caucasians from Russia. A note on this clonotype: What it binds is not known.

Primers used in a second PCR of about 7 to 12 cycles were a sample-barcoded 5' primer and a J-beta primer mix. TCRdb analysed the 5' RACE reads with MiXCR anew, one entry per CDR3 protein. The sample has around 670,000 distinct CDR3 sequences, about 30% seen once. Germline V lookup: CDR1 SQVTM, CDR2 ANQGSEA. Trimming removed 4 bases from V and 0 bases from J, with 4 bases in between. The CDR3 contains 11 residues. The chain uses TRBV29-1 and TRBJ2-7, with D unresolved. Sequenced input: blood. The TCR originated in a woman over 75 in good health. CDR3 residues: CSVGPSYEQYF. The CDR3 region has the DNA TGCAGCGTTGGGCCCTCCTACGAGCAGTACTTC.